This TCR beta chain was profiled in a study of cytomegalovirus exposure and HLA in healthy donors. The wider study: The Caucasian-associated ancestry cluster held under 90% of 300 to 500 genotyped donors.

The CDR3 is 18 amino acids. Germline loops: CDR1 MNHEY, CDR2 SMNVEV (reference sequence). With 5 bases clipped from V and 2 bases from J, the junction kept 14 bases outside the gene matches. PCR involved 60 Vbeta and 13 Jbeta primers. Assay used: immunoSEQ multiplex PCR; TCRdb lists only in-frame clones, some missing. The sample yields about 140,000 clones, over 70% seen once. The specimen sequenced was PBMCs. The source is a man aged 35-49 years in good health and CMV-seropositive. The chain is built from TRBV27 and TRBJ2-1; 8 bases fit TRBD1. The CDR3 nucleotides read TGTGCCAGCAGTGGGGACAGGCGTCGAGTAAATCCCTACAATGAGCAGTTCTTC. Translating it yields CASSGDRRRVNPYNEQFF.